This T cell receptor (beta chain) was sequenced during a study of CD8+CD57+ T cells in acquired aplastic anemia. For this clonotype: As yet, its antigen is unknown.

General study results and limits: There were about 27 CD8+ CDR3 sequences that occurred in both patients and controls.

Previously, flow cytometry had revealed CD8+CD57+ cell expansion in the patients chosen for sequencing. Every patient was diagnosed with severe acquired aplastic anemia. The CDR3 is 13 residues long. In germline, CDR1 is DFQATT, CDR2 SNEGSKA (reference sequence). Profiles of TCR beta VDJ and CDR3 were generated from a genomic DNA template. MiXCR, run by TCRdb on the reads, gives a single entry per CDR3 protein. There are some 200,000 distinct CDR3 sequences in the sample; around 47% occur only once, and approximately 9.7% lies in the top ten. What was sequenced was sorted CD4+, CD8+, or CD8+CD57+ T cells (not recorded which) from PBMCs. The chain uses TRBV20-1 and TRBJ2-5; no clear D gene. The receptor comes from a human donor with aplastic anemia. As DNA, the CDR3 is TGCATTGTACGCGAGAGAGTAGGAGAGACCCAGTACTTC. It specifies CIVRERVGETQYF.